One sample yielded the 16 T cell receptor beta chains listed below, sequenced in a study of blood T cell repertoires in COVID-19 (TCRdb year 2020). Library construction relied on the immunoSEQ multiplex PCR assay. TCRdb re-hosts the immuneACCESS table, in-frame sequences only. Its copies lack some clones; in the studies checked, an unresolved V gene accounts for under half of them, and the cause for the rest is not known. The sample table lists 200,000 to 250,000 clones, 82% of them with a count of one. The ten largest make up 3.6% of the sample. Sequencing was carried out using peripheral blood. These receptors all come from a woman at least 80 years old with acute or convalescent COVID-19.

The rearrangement uses TRBV23-1 and TRBJ2-1, with D unclear. TRBV23-1 is annotated as an ORF whose role is uncertain. V shed 0 bases and J shed 5 bases, with 14 bases lying between them. This CDR3 is built from 16 residues. The CDR3 nucleotides read TGCGCCAGCAGTCAATCGCGGAGTGCGTCCCACAATGAGCAGTTCTTC. This sequence encodes CASSQSRSASHNEQFF.

In this sample, this clone turned up once. The chain carries TRBV19 and TRBJ1-4; D remains unclear. Trimming pared 3 bases from V and 8 bases from J, leaving 16 bases between. Germline CDR1 LNHDA, CDR2 SQIVND (reference sequence). The CDR3 runs 15 residues. The CDR3 is CASSISSYYDEKLFF. CDR3 DNA sequence: TGTGCCAGTAGTATCTCCTCGTACTACGACGAAAAACTGTTTTTT. The entire variable domain, with the rest obtained from reference TRBV19 and TRBJ1-4, is as follows: DGGITQSPKYLFRKEGQNVTLSCEQNLNHDAMYWYRQDPGQGLRLIYYSQIVNDFQKGDIAEGYSVSREKKESFPLTVTSAQKNPTAFYLCASSISSYYDEKLFFGSGTQLSVL.

The gene calls are TRBV29-1 and TRBJ1-1; D is unresolved. The CDR3 has 13 amino acids. Germline V gene data show CDR1 as SQVTM and CDR2 as ANQGSEA. Trimming shortened V by 4 bases and J by 2 bases, and 11 bases separated the two germline ends. CDR3 in amino acids: CSVATVTNTEAFF. DNA of the CDR3: TGCAGCGTTGCGACTGTGACCAACACTGAAGCTTTCTTT.

V is TRBV13 and J is TRBJ1-2; 7 bases match TRBD1. CDR3 length equals 16 residues. Losses at the gene ends were 5 bases for V and 5 bases for J; bases not matched to a gene: 14. The germline V gene has CDR1 PRHDT and CDR2 FYEKMQ (reference sequence). The DNA of the CDR3 is TGTGCCAGCAGCGTATGGAGGGGGCTTCCACCTTATGGCTACACCTTC. Translating gives CASSVWRGLPPYGYTF.

This rearrangement joins TRBV12-3 or TRBV12-4 to TRBJ1-2; D ambiguous. Trimming removed 2 bases at V and 4 bases at J, with 8 bases between. There are 13 residues in the CDR3. The CDR3 sequence is CASSLLRGYGYTF. CDR3 in DNA: TGTGCCAGCAGTTTACTTCGGGGCTATGGCTACACCTTC.

The CDR3 bases are TGTGCCAGTAGTCTCGCCAGGAACACTGAAGCTTTCTTT. Protein sequence: CASSLARNTEAFF. The V and J genes are TRBV19 and TRBJ1-1; no firm D call. The CDR3 has 13 residues. CDR1 is LNHDA, CDR2 SQIVND, per germline (reference sequence). Between the trimmed V and J ends, which lost 5 bases and 1 base, there was a span of 8 bases.

The rearrangement uses TRBV5-6 and TRBJ1-6, with 7 bases matching TRBD1. J gave up 9 bases and V 4 bases, and 13 bases lay outside the gene matches. Germline lookup yields CDR1 SGHDT and CDR2 YYEEEE. The CDR3 has 16 residues. The CDR3 region has the DNA TGTGCCAGCAGCCTGGGACCGGGACAGACTTCTTCACCCCTCCACTTT. This gives the protein CASSLGPGQTSSPLHF.

V gene TRBV14 combines with J gene TRBJ2-3, with D perhaps TRBD2 (7 bases). Trimming stripped 5 bases from V and 2 bases from J, with 11 bases between. From germline, CDR1 is SGHDN and CDR2 FVKESK. The CDR3 covers 14 residues. CDR3 coding DNA: TGTGCCAGCAGCTGGGGGGGGGCCACAGATACGCAGTATTTT. This sequence encodes CASSWGGATDTQYF.

The rearrangement uses TRBV5-4 and TRBJ1-2; 8 bases agree with TRBD1. The V gene end was trimmed by 5 bases and the J gene end by 2 bases; junction bases not matched to a gene: 5. Germline CDR1 SGHNT, CDR2 YYREEE (reference sequence). The CDR3 covers 14 residues. CDR3 in amino acids: CASRAGGANYGYTF. The CDR3 nucleotides read TGTGCCAGCAGAGCAGGGGGCGCAAACTATGGCTACACCTTC.

For this clone: In the same sample, other DNA sequences code for this CDR3. The J gene is TRBJ1-1, the V gene TRBV29-1, with 10 nucleotides matching TRBD1. CDR1 SQVTM and CDR2 ANQGSEA come from the germline V gene. V lost 6 bases and J lost 5; bases outside the gene matches: 3. CDR3 length equals 12 residues. CDR3 sequence reads: CSVDRGRTEAFF. The CDR3 DNA sequence: TGCAGCGTAGACAGGGGGCGGACTGAAGCTTTCTTT.

This clone was recorded a few times. The DNA of the CDR3 is TGTGCCAGCAGTCCCTCGGAGTATGGCTACACCTTC. As protein: CASSPSEYGYTF. The chain carries TRBV28 and TRBJ1-2; D uncertain. CDR1 is MDHEN and CDR2 is SYDVKM in the germline V gene. CDR3 length equals 12 residues. V was shortened by 5 bases and J by 5 bases, with 9 bases between the two germline ends.

This clone was seen only a few times. The J gene is TRBJ1-2, the V gene TRBV6-6, with 9 nucleotides matching TRBD1. V lost 2 bases to trimming and J lost 5 bases; unmatched junction nucleotides: 6. Germline CDR1 is MNHNY and CDR2 is SVGAGI (reference sequence). The length of the CDR3 is 15 residues. The CDR3 DNA reads as TGTGCCAGCAGTTACCCGAGACAGGGGGGATATGGCTACACCTTC. Protein product: CASSYPRQGGYGYTF.

This clone has only one observation. The chain combines TRBV4-3 with TRBJ2-7; TRBD1 matches at 7 bases. The CDR3 consists of 17 residues. Germline lookup yields CDR1 LGHNA and CDR2 YSLEER. V was clipped by 0 bases and J by 4 bases; unmatched bases: 12. CDR3: CASSQDRTGDVPYEQYF. DNA of the CDR3: TGCGCCAGCAGCCAAGATCGAACAGGGGACGTCCCTTACGAGCAGTACTTC.

The chain has TRBV7-3 and TRBJ2-5; 9 bases match TRBD2. V shed 5 bases, J shed 1 base, and the junction held 8 bases outside the gene matches. Germline V gives CDR1 SGHTA, CDR2 FQGTGA. The CDR3 is 16 amino acids. The DNA for the CDR3 is TGTGCCAGCAGCCCCTCGGGGCGGGGGGGCCAAGAGACCCAGTACTTC. As protein: CASSPSGRGGQETQYF.

This sequence joins TRBV4-1 and TRBJ2-3, with TRBD1 as a possible D gene (5 bases). Trimming took 4 bases from V and 0 from J, leaving 14 bases between them. The V gene's germline CDR1 is MGHRA and CDR2 YSYEKL. This CDR3 comprises 16 residues. CDR3 bases: TGCGCCAGCAGCCTCCAGGGTGGGGTAAGCACAGATACGCAGTATTTT. Its translation: CASSLQGGVSTDTQYF.

The V and J genes are TRBV9 and TRBJ2-3, with 7 bases lining up with TRBD2. This CDR3 region has 16 residues. The trim removed 0 bases at V and 3 bases at J, leaving 7 bases unmatched. CDR1 is SGDLS and CDR2 is YYNGEE in the germline V gene. CDR3 amino acids: CASSVAAGDGTDTQYF. The CDR3, as DNA: TGTGCCAGCAGCGTAGCTGCGGGGGATGGGACAGATACGCAGTATTTT. The whole variable domain, filled in from reference TRBV9 and TRBJ2-3, reads DSGVTQTPKHLITATGQRVTLRCSPRSGDLSVYWYQQSLDQGLQFLIQYYNGEERAKGNILERFSAQQFPDLHSELNLSSLELGDSALYFCASSVAAGDGTDTQYFGPGTRLTVL.